Following are 27 T cell receptor beta chains from one sample sequenced in a study of CD8+CD57+ T cells in acquired aplastic anemia. TCR beta VDJ and CDR3 profiles were obtained from a genomic DNA template. From the reads, TCRdb called clonotypes with MiXCR, one entry per CDR3 protein. The table shows about 220,000 distinct CDR3 sequences, with approximately 35% occurring only once. The source material was sorted CD4+, CD8+, or CD8+CD57+ T cells (not recorded which) from PBMCs. These receptors were obtained from a human donor in good health, serving as a control.

The chain carries TRBV2 and TRBJ2-7; D ambiguous. The CDR3 covers 12 residues. Germline V gene data show CDR1 as SNHLY and CDR2 as FYNNEI. Trimming pared 6 bases from V and 4 bases from J, leaving 10 bases between. The CDR3 DNA reads as TGTGCCAGCAGGAGAGGTGGTTACGAGCAGTACTTC. Protein sequence: CASRRGGYEQYF.

This clonotype was seen only a few times. The chain links TRBV9 to TRBJ2-5; TRBD2 matches at 12 bases. CDR3 length: 18 amino acids. Germline V gives CDR1 SGDLS, CDR2 YYNGEE. The V gene end was trimmed by 2 bases and the J gene end by 2 bases; junction bases not matched to a gene: 10. CDR3 residues: CASSVSALAGGGQETQYF. Written as DNA, the CDR3 is TGTGCCAGCAGCGTCTCGGCCCTAGCGGGAGGGGGGCAAGAGACCCAGTACTTC.

The rearrangement joins TRBV29-1 to TRBJ1-1, with D unclear. Trimming stripped 7 bases from V and 5 bases from J, with 17 bases between. Per the germline V gene, CDR1 is SQVTM and CDR2 is ANQGSEA. The CDR3 runs to 13 residues. In DNA, the CDR3 is TGCAGCGCGAGACACCTGATGGAGACTGAAGCTTTCTTT. Amino acids: CSARHLMETEAFF.

The chain uses TRBV2 and TRBJ2-5; 12 bases fit TRBD2. The DNA end lines up better with TRBJ2-7; the J call may be wrong. This CDR3 has 17 residues. Germline V gene data show CDR1 as SNHLY and CDR2 as FYNNEI. CDR3 in amino acids: CASSGGLAGNPLDEQYF. As DNA, the CDR3 is TGTGCCAGCAGTGGTGGACTAGCGGGGAACCCCTTAGACGAGCAGTACTTC.

The chain is built from TRBV24-1 and TRBJ1-5; 10 nucleotides agree with TRBD1. CDR3 length equals 13 residues. With 9 bases clipped from V and 7 bases from J, the junction kept 5 bases outside the gene matches. Germline V gives CDR1 KGHDR, CDR2 SFDVKD. CDR3 DNA: TGTGCCACCCGGGACAGGGGACGACAGCCCCAGCATTTT. Protein sequence: CATRDRGRQPQHF.

This clonotype came up a few times. The CDR3 loop is CASSYSVKDTEAFF. The CDR3 nucleotides are TGTGCCAGCAGTTACTCCGTGAAGGACACTGAAGCTTTCTTT. The gene calls are TRBV6-5 and TRBJ1-1, with D unclear. The CDR3 loop spans 14 amino acids. The germline V and J ends were trimmed by 0 bases and 3 bases, with 8 bases remaining between them. The germline gives CDR1 MNHEY, CDR2 SVGAGI.

This clonotype was counted a few times. The chain has TRBV7-2 and TRBJ2-7, with TRBD2 matching 12 bases. V gave up 4 bases and J gave up 2 bases; unmatched junction bases: 3. Per germline, CDR1 SGHTA and CDR2 FQGNSA. This CDR3 has 15 residues. CDR3: CASSSTSGRTYEQYF. The CDR3 DNA reads as TGTGCCAGCAGCTCAACTAGCGGGAGGACCTACGAGCAGTACTTC.

This clonotype was counted at least ten times. The rearrangement links TRBV29-1 to TRBJ2-3; the D is unclear. The CDR3 contains 13 residues. Germline V gene sequence: CDR1 SQVTM, CDR2 ANQGSEA. With 3 bases removed from V and 0 bases from J, the gap between germline ends came to 7 bases. Here the CDR3 reads CSVEAGSTDTQYF. CDR3 nucleotides: TGCAGCGTTGAGGCCGGAAGCACAGATACGCAGTATTTT.

This clonotype came up once. A much larger clone differs from this one at a single base, so this may be a read error. The J gene is TRBJ1-5, the V gene TRBV19, with 7 bases identical to TRBD1. The last part of the DNA fits TRBJ2-3 better; the J call may be wrong. Germline lookup yields CDR1 LNHDA and CDR2 SQIVND (reference sequence). The CDR3 runs to 16 residues. CDR3 nucleotides: TGTGCCAGTAGTACGATACAGGGGTTAAGCAATCAGCCCCAGTATTTT. This translates into CASSTIQGLSNQPQYF.

The chain links TRBV12-3 or TRBV12-4 to TRBJ2-1; TRBD2 matches at 12 bases. Trimming at V came to 6 bases and at J to 6 bases, leaving 15 bases not matched to a gene. The CDR3 has 18 residues. For the CDR3, the DNA is TGTGCCAGCAGCCCTTCCAGGCTAGCGGGAGGGAGGGGCAATGAGCAGTTCTTC. Protein: CASSPSRLAGGRGNEQFF.

This clonotype was seen repeatedly, ten times or more. This sequence joins TRBV19 and TRBJ2-7; TRBD2 matches at 7 bases. The CDR3 totals 14 residues. Germline CDR1 reads LNHDA; CDR2 reads SQIVND (reference sequence). The J segment lost 1 base and the V segment lost 4 bases, leaving 4 bases of the junction unmatched. The DNA of the CDR3 is TGTGCCAGTAGTACCGGGAGGTTATCCTACGAGCAGTACTTC. It codes for CASSTGRLSYEQYF.

This clonotype occurred many times. The chain recombines TRBV7-6 with TRBJ1-1; 7 bases align to TRBD1. V dropped 6 bases and J dropped 5; count of bases not matched to a gene: 6. CDR1 and CDR2 from the germline V gene are SGHVS and FNYEAQ. This CDR3 has 13 amino acids. CDR3 bases: TGTGCCAGCAGTGGACAGGAGGGTACTGAAGCTTTCTTT. Amino acid sequence: CASSGQEGTEAFF.

In this sample, this clonotype turned up many times. The rearrangement links TRBV20-1 to TRBJ1-1, with unresolved D. V was pared by 6 bases and J by 0 bases, with 5 bases between. This CDR3 spans 11 amino acids. CDR1 is DFQATT, CDR2 SNEGSKA, per germline (reference sequence). In DNA form, the CDR3 reads TGCAGTGCCCCCGTGAACACTGAAGCTTTCTTT. Amino acids: CSAPVNTEAFF.

This chain connects TRBV4-1 to TRBJ1-1, with D perhaps TRBD1 (6 bases). Germline assignment: CDR1 MGHRA and CDR2 YSYEKL. The CDR3 extends over 14 amino acids. The V end was cut by 2 bases, the J end by 8 bases, with 15 bases between. The CDR3 DNA is TGCGCCAGCAGCCAACTAGTCACCGGGACAGAAGCTTTCTTT. Translation gives CASSQLVTGTEAFF.

The V and J genes are TRBV9 and TRBJ1-2; 9 bases match TRBD1. Germline V gene sequence: CDR1 SGDLS, CDR2 YYNGEE. V gave up 4 bases and J gave up 5 bases; unmatched junction bases: 12. The CDR3 consists of 16 residues. The CDR3 is CASSTLMGQGGYGYTF. In nucleotides, the CDR3 is TGTGCCAGCAGCACATTGATGGGACAGGGTGGATATGGCTACACCTTC.

This clonotype was seen once. V usage is TRBV15 and J usage is TRBJ1-4; 7 bases line up with TRBD1. The CDR3 is 14 amino acids. Germline trimming cut 4 bases from V and 4 bases from J; bases unmatched to any gene: 3. CDR1 LNHNV and CDR2 YYDKDF come from the germline V gene (reference sequence). CDR3 region: CATSTGTVNEKLFF. The CDR3 DNA sequence: TGTGCCACCAGCACCGGGACAGTTAATGAAAAACTGTTTTTT.

This clonotype was observed at least ten times. The chain links TRBV7-8 to TRBJ2-5; either TRBD1 or TRBD2 may fit D (5 bases each). The V and J ends lost 3 bases and 9 bases respectively, with 11 bases between them. CDR1 is SGHVS, CDR2 FQNEAQ, per germline. The CDR3 is 12 residues long. Written as DNA, the CDR3 is TGTGCCAGCAGCTTGCCCCTGGGGGCCCAGTACTTC. This encodes CASSLPLGAQYF.

This clonotype appeared a few times. The chain employs TRBV2 and TRBJ2-7; 7 bases line up with TRBD1. Germline CDR1 reads SNHLY; CDR2 reads FYNNEI. The J segment lost 6 bases and the V segment lost 5 bases, leaving 13 bases of the junction unmatched. The CDR3 spans 15 residues. Here the CDR3 DNA reads TGTGCCAGCAGTTATAGACGGGGCAGGGGGTTCGAGCAGTACTTC. Protein sequence: CASSYRRGRGFEQYF.

The sample holds many counts of this clonotype. The chain has TRBV2 and TRBJ1-1; maybe TRBD1 (6 bases). Per germline, CDR1 SNHLY and CDR2 FYNNEI. Deletions cut 8 bases from V and 1 base from J, with 11 bases between. The CDR3 contains 13 residues. As DNA, the CDR3 is TGTGCCAGCGGGGGAGGGGGGAACACTGAAGCTTTCTTT. Residues: CASGGGGNTEAFF.

This clonotype was observed many times. The chain links TRBV5-5 to TRBJ2-7; 9 bases are shared with TRBD2. This CDR3 region has 15 residues. CDR1 SGHKS and CDR2 YYEKEE come from the germline V gene (reference sequence). Unmatched junction bases numbered 8, after V lost 5 bases and J lost 2 bases. CDR3 sequence reads: CASRGGASGTYEQYF. Written as DNA, the CDR3 is TGTGCCAGCAGGGGAGGGGCTAGCGGGACCTACGAGCAGTACTTC.

This clonotype was found many times. The CDR3 DNA is TGTGCCAGCAGAGCCCTCAGCGGGGGGGCGGATACGCAGTATTTT. As protein: CASRALSGGADTQYF. This chain links TRBV2 with TRBJ2-3; 10 bases agree with TRBD2. This CDR3 is 15 amino acids long. After removal of 6 bases from V and 6 bases from J, the junction contained 9 bases not matched to a gene. Germline CDR1 is SNHLY and CDR2 is FYNNEI.

This clonotype has a handful of counts. This chain joins TRBV15 and TRBJ2-7; perhaps TRBD1 as D (6 bases). CDR1 is LNHNV and CDR2 is YYDKDF in the germline V gene (reference sequence). V gave up 0 bases and J gave up 3 bases, with 18 bases separating them. The CDR3 is 17 amino acids. The DNA of the CDR3 is TGTGCCACCAGCAGAGACGACTCGGGACAAGGACTCTACGAGCAGTACTTC. The encoded protein is CATSRDDSGQGLYEQYF.

This clonotype came up many times. The chain couples TRBV10-3 to TRBJ1-1; a weak D match, TRBD1 (6 bases). The germline V and J ends were trimmed by 3 bases and 8 bases, with 16 bases remaining between them. CDR3 length: 14 residues. The germline V gene encodes CDR1 ENHRY and CDR2 SYGVKD. The CDR3 DNA follows: TGTGCCATCAGTGATCAAAACAGGGTTCGGGAAGCTTTCTTT. It translates to CAISDQNRVREAFF.

This clonotype was counted many times. The CDR3 nucleotides read TGTGCCAGCAGCTTAAAGCGGGTGCACCAAGAGACCCAGTACTTC. It is translated as CASSLKRVHQETQYF. The chain links TRBV7-6 to TRBJ2-5; tentative D call: TRBD2 (6 bases). V was pared by 2 bases and J by 0 bases, with 10 bases between. There are 15 residues in the CDR3. Germline CDR1 SGHVS, CDR2 FNYEAQ.

V gene TRBV10-3 combines with J gene TRBJ1-2; D gene ambiguous. Germline lookup yields CDR1 ENHRY and CDR2 SYGVKD. This CDR3 is built from 15 residues. Trimming cost V 2 bases and J 3 bases, with 13 bases left between them. The DNA of the CDR3 is TGTGCCATCAGTGAGCCGCTGTCGGGCCACTATGGCTACACCTTC. Translating gives CAISEPLSGHYGYTF.

With respect to this clonotype: Being one base from a much bigger clone, this may be a read error. This chain connects TRBV19 to TRBJ1-1; D perhaps matches TRBD1 (5 bases). Germline assignment: CDR1 LNHDA and CDR2 SQIVND (reference sequence). The CDR3 runs to 14 residues. The CDR3 region is CAGSILQTGGEAFF. DNA of the CDR3: TGTGCCGGTAGTATACTCCAAACCGGGGGTGAAGCTTTCTTT.

This clonotype was recorded a few times. The chain is built from TRBV20-1 and TRBJ2-7; 10 nucleotides agree with TRBD2. Losses at the gene ends were 5 bases for V and 3 bases for J; bases not matched to a gene: 10. The CDR3 has 15 amino acids. CDR1 DFQATT and CDR2 SNEGSKA come from the germline V gene (reference sequence). DNA of the CDR3: TGCAGTGCTGGGTTCCCTAGCGGGGGATTCTACGAGCAGTACTTC. Translating gives CSAGFPSGGFYEQYF.